The 21 T cell receptor beta chains reported below all come from one sample, sequenced in a study of vaccination and CD4 T cells after COVID-19. The treatment is: roughly 10-day PBMC culture with coronavirus spike peptide pools or control peptides (ViraFEST assay). Their cognate antigens are unknown. The Oncomine TCR Beta short-read assay generated sequence data from the DNA of cultured CD4+ T cells. TCRdb recomputed calls from the PCR reads with MiXCR, one row per CDR3 protein. Seen here are over 14,000 distinct CDR3 sequences, under 65% observed once, and the top ten hold approximately 7.7%. Sample: CD4+ T cells from blood, cultured in vitro. Every receptor here comes from a human donor who had recovered from COVID-19.

The chain joins TRBV30 to TRBJ1-1; TRBD1 matches 7 bases. The CDR3 contains 15 residues. J was trimmed by 2 bases and V by 4 bases; bases with no gene match: 10. The V gene's germline CDR1 is GTSNPN and CDR2 SVGIG (reference sequence). CDR3 residues: CAWTTKQGFNTEAFF. The DNA for the CDR3 is TGTGCCTGGACCACTAAACAGGGGTTCAACACTGAAGCTTTCTTT.

This chain uses TRBV20-1 with TRBJ1-5, with TRBD1 matching over 7 bases. Losses at the gene ends were 6 bases for V and 2 bases for J; bases not matched to a gene: 7. This CDR3 region has 14 residues. Germline V gene sequence: CDR1 DFQATT, CDR2 SNEGSKA (reference sequence). This chain's CDR3 is CSAQSGTGNQPQHF. CDR3 sequence (DNA): TGCAGTGCCCAGAGCGGGACAGGCAATCAGCCCCAGCATTTT.

Relative to its sample, this clonotype is medium-sized. V and J are TRBV7-3 and TRBJ2-3, with D possibly matching TRBD2 (6 bases). With 6 bases removed from V and 5 bases from J, the gap between germline ends came to 21 bases. The length of the CDR3 is 16 residues. Germline-derived CDR1 and CDR2 are SGHTA and FQGTGA. As DNA, the CDR3 is TGTGCCAGCAGGAAGGGTGGCGGGAACCTGGGAGATACGCAGTATTTT. Its protein product is CASRKGGGNLGDTQYF.

This clonotype has only a few counts. The chain joins TRBV20-1 to TRBJ2-3, with 8 bases matching TRBD2. The CDR3 loop spans 14 amino acids. Germline CDR1 reads DFQATT; CDR2 reads SNEGSKA (reference sequence). The J segment lost 4 bases and the V segment lost 3 bases, leaving 6 bases of the junction unmatched. CDR3 coding DNA: TGCAGTGCTAGTCCGGCACTAGCGGCAGATACGCAGTATTTT. Residues: CSASPALAADTQYF.

The chain is built from TRBV20-1 and TRBJ1-1; 8 nucleotides align to TRBD1. Per the germline V gene, CDR1 is DFQATT and CDR2 is SNEGSKA (reference sequence). This CDR3 spans 15 amino acids. Losses at the gene ends were 3 bases for V and 5 bases for J; bases not matched to a gene: 11. The CDR3 is CSASTGTGVWTEAFF. CDR3 coding DNA: TGCAGTGCTAGTACGGGGACAGGAGTTTGGACTGAAGCTTTCTTT.

The V and J genes are TRBV6-2 or TRBV6-3 and TRBJ2-5; D could derive from TRBD1 or TRBD2 (5 bases each). CDR1 and CDR2 from the germline V gene are MNHEY and SVGEGT. The CDR3 runs to 14 residues. Trimming pared 6 bases from V and 9 bases from J, leaving 20 bases between. The CDR3 DNA reads as TGTGCCAGCAGCTACGTGGGACCCGTTTTGTCCCAGTACTTC. It encodes CASSYVGPVLSQYF.

V usage is TRBV6-2 or TRBV6-3 and J usage is TRBJ1-5; perhaps TRBD1 as D (6 bases). The CDR3 has 14 residues. Germline-derived CDR1 and CDR2 are MNHEY and SVGEGT. Trimming removed 6 bases from V and 10 bases from J, with 19 bases in between. Written as DNA, the CDR3 is TGTGCCAGCAGAGAAAGACAGGCCGGCGATCCCCAGCATTTT. Amino acids: CASRERQAGDPQHF.

The V and J genes are TRBV20-1 and TRBJ2-7; 16 positions agree with TRBD2. This CDR3 is built from 16 residues. CDR1 DFQATT and CDR2 SNEGSKA come from the germline V gene (reference sequence). V was pared by 3 bases and J by 2 bases, with 4 bases of the junction left unmatched. CDR3 sequence reads: CSASSGTSGRAYEQYF. The CDR3 bases are TGCAGTGCTAGTTCCGGGACTAGCGGGAGGGCCTACGAGCAGTACTTC.

CDR3 bases: TGTGCCAGCAGTCGGAGGGCAGATACGCAGTATTTT. Translating it yields CASSRRADTQYF. The chain recombines TRBV28 with TRBJ2-3, with D possibly being TRBD2 (6 bases). The germline V gene has CDR1 MDHEN and CDR2 SYDVKM. The CDR3 consists of 12 residues. The ends were cut back, 5 bases at V and 4 bases at J, with 7 bases in the middle.

This rearrangement joins TRBV12-3 or TRBV12-4 to TRBJ2-3; weak D call: TRBD2 (5 bases). The ends were cut back, 0 bases at V and 3 bases at J, with 7 bases in the middle. The CDR3 loop spans 14 amino acids. The CDR3 is CASSLAGVTDTQYF. The CDR3 bases are TGTGCCAGCAGTTTAGCGGGAGTGACAGATACGCAGTATTTT.

The CDR3 is CASSFLLDQALGELFF. The CDR3 DNA sequence: TGTGCCAGCAGCTTCCTGTTGGACCAGGCCCTCGGGGAGCTGTTTTTT. This chain uses TRBV7-2 with TRBJ2-2; D remains unclear. The CDR3 runs to 16 residues. Trimming removed 3 bases from V and 7 bases from J, with 18 bases in between. Germline lookup yields CDR1 SGHTA and CDR2 FQGNSA.

The chain links TRBV19 to TRBJ2-1; TRBD1 is a possible D gene (6 bases). Germline CDR1 reads LNHDA; CDR2 reads SQIVND (reference sequence). This CDR3 region has 13 residues. Deletions cut 0 bases from V and 7 bases from J, with 7 bases between. CDR3 nucleotide sequence: TGTGCCAGTAGTATAGATAGGGGGAATGAGCAGTTCTTC. Translation gives CASSIDRGNEQFF.

The chain employs TRBV11-3 and TRBJ2-5, with D uncertain. CDR1 SGHNT and CDR2 YENEEA come from the germline V gene. V gave up 1 base and J gave up 1 base, with 7 bases separating them. This CDR3 region has 14 residues. This CDR3 is CASSLVRSQETQYF. CDR3 bases: TGTGCCAGCAGCTTAGTTCGCTCCCAAGAGACCCAGTACTTC.

The chain couples TRBV21-1 to TRBJ2-7. TRBV21-1 is flagged as a pseudogene. The CDR3 contains 11 residues. The chain's CDR3 is CASPSFYEQYF. The CDR3 bases are TGTGCCAGCCCGAGCTTCTACGAGCAGTACTTC.

The chain links TRBV2 to TRBJ1-5; D might be TRBD1 (6 bases). The germline V and J ends were trimmed by 4 bases and 5 bases, with 12 bases remaining between them. Germline V lookup: CDR1 SNHLY, CDR2 FYNNEI. The CDR3 is made up of 14 amino acids. CDR3: CASSANRDYQPQHF. The CDR3 region has the DNA TGTGCCAGCAGTGCCAACAGGGATTATCAGCCCCAGCATTTT.

The V and J genes are TRBV7-2 and TRBJ1-3; 10 bases line up with TRBD1. The CDR3 length is 19 residues. Germline-derived CDR1 and CDR2 are SGHTA and FQGNSA. The trim removed 5 bases at V and 8 bases at J, leaving 21 bases unmatched. In nucleotides, the CDR3 is TGTGCCAGCAGCCCATGGCCGCTGATGGGGACAGGGGCGGGGGACACCATATATTTT. Its protein product is CASSPWPLMGTGAGDTIYF. Combining the CDR3 with reference TRBV7-2 and TRBJ1-3 gives the whole variable domain GAGVSQSPSNKVTEKGKDVELRCDPISGHTALYWYRQSLGQGLEFLIYFQGNSAPDKSGLPSDRFSAERTGGSVSTLTIQRTQQEDSAVYLCASSPWPLMGTGAGDTIYFGEGSWLTVV.

This clonotype was recorded a few times. The V and J genes are TRBV21-1 and TRBJ1-5; the table names TRBD1, a call not compared with the DNA. TRBV21-1 is classified as a pseudogene. There are 20 residues in the CDR3. The CDR3 DNA sequence: TGTGCCAGCAGCAAGGAACATACAGGGGGCCCTGAAGCAACCAATCAGCCCCAGCATTTT. Translation: CASSKEHTGGPEATNQPQHF.

The J gene is TRBJ1-2, the V gene TRBV6-1; D unresolved. The CDR3 loop spans 13 amino acids. Germline lookup yields CDR1 MNHNS and CDR2 SASEGT. V dropped 4 bases and J dropped 5 bases, with 11 bases sitting between them. CDR3 loop: CASSVNSLYGYTF. The CDR3 bases are TGTGCCAGCAGTGTCAACAGTTTGTATGGCTACACCTTC.

The gene calls are TRBV19 and TRBJ1-1, with D unclear. The V end lost 7 bases, the J end lost 1 base, and 7 bases lay between the germline ends. Germline V CDR1 and CDR2: LNHDA, SQIVND (reference sequence). The CDR3 consists of 12 residues. The CDR3 DNA sequence: TGTGCCAGTAAAGACTCGAACACTGAAGCTTTCTTT. Translating it yields CASKDSNTEAFF.

The chain is built from TRBV7-2 and TRBJ2-5; D may correspond to TRBD1 or TRBD2 (5 bases each). The germline V gene encodes CDR1 SGHTA and CDR2 FQGNSA. V lost 7 bases and J 3 bases, leaving 15 bases between the germline ends. The CDR3 sequence is 14 residues long. The CDR3 reads CASTPNGGKETQYF. CDR3 sequence (DNA): TGTGCCAGCACCCCCAATGGGGGAAAAGAGACCCAGTACTTC.

The chain joins TRBV19 to TRBJ1-2; D is perhaps TRBD1 (5 bases). The germline V gene encodes CDR1 LNHDA and CDR2 SQIVND (reference sequence). The CDR3 covers 13 residues. The V end was cut by 6 bases, the J end by 4 bases, with 12 bases between. CDR3 bases: TGTGCCAGTAGCCCGGAAGGGACCTATGGCTACACCTTC. Encoded protein: CASSPEGTYGYTF.